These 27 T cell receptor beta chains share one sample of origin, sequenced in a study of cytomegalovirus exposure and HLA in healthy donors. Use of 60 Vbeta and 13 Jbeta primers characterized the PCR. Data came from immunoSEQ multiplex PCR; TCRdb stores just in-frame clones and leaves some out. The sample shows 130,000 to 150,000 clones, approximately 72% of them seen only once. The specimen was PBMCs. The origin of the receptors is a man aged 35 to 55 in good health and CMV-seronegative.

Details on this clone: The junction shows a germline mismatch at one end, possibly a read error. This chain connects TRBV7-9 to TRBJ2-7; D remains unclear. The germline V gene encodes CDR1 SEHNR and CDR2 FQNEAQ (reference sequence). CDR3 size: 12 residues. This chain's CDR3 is CSSSLTPGEQYF. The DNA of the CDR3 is TGTTCCAGCAGCTTAACCCCCGGCGAGCAGTACTTC.

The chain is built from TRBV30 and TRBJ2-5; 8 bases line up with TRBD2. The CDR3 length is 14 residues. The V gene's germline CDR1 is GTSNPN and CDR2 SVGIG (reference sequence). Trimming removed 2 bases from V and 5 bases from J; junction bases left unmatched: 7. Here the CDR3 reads CAWSIGAGEETQYF. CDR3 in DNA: TGTGCCTGGAGTATCGGAGCGGGAGAGGAGACCCAGTACTTC.

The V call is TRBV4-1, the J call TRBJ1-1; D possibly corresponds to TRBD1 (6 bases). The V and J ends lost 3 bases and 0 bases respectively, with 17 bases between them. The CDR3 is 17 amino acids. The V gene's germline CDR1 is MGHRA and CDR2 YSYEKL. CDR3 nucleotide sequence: TGCGCCAGCAGCCATCAACTAAGGACAGACCTGAACACTGAAGCTTTCTTT. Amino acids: CASSHQLRTDLNTEAFF.

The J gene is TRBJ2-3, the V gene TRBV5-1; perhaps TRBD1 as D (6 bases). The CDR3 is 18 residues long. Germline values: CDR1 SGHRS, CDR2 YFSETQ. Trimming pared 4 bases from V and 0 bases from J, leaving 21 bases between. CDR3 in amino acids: CASSLQGPGAISTDTQYF. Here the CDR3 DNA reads TGCGCCAGCAGCCTACAGGGTCCTGGGGCAATAAGCACAGATACGCAGTATTTT.

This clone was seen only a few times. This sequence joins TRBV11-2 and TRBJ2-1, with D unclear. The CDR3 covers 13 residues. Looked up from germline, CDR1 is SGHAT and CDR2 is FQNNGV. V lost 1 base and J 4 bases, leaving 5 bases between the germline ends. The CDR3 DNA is TGTGCCAGCAGCTTAGCCATTTACAATGAGCAGTTCTTC. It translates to CASSLAIYNEQFF.

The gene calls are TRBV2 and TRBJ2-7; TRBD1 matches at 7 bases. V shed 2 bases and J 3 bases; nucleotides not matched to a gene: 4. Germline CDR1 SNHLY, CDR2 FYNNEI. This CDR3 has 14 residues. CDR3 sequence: CASSEIAGGYEQYF. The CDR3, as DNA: TGTGCCAGCAGTGAAATAGCAGGGGGCTACGAGCAGTACTTC. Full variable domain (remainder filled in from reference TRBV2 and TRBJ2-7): EPEVTQTPSHQVTQMGQEVILRCVPISNHLYFYWYRQILGQKVEFLVSFYNNEISEKSEIFDDQFSVERPDGSNFTLKIRSTKLEDSAMYFCASSEIAGGYEQYFGPGTRLTVT.

CDR3: CASSPRRQGNEQYF. CDR3 coding DNA: TGTGCCAGCAGTCCTCGTAGGCAGGGGAACGAGCAGTACTTC. The chain recombines TRBV27 with TRBJ2-7, with a tentative D call TRBD1 (6 bases). The V gene lost 5 bases and the J gene lost 5 bases, with 16 bases spanning the gap. Looked up from germline, CDR1 is MNHEY and CDR2 is SMNVEV (reference sequence). The CDR3 extends over 14 amino acids.

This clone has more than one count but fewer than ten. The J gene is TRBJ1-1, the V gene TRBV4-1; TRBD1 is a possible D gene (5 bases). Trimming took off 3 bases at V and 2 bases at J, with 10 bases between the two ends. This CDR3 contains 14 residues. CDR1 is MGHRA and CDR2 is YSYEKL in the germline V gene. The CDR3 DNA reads TGCGCCAGCAGCCAGAAGACAGACAACACTGAAGCTTTCTTT. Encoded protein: CASSQKTDNTEAFF.

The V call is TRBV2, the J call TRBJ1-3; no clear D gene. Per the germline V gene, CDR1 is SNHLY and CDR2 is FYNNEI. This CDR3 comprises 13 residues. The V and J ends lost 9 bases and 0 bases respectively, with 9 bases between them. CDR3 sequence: CARSRSSGNTIYF. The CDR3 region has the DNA TGTGCCAGGTCAAGGAGCTCTGGAAACACCATATATTTT.

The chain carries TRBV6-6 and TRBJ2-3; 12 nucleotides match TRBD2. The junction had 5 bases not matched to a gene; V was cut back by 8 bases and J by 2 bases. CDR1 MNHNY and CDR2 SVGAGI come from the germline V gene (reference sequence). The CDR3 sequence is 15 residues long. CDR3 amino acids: CASGRLAGDTDTQYF. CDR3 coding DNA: TGTGCCAGCGGCAGACTAGCGGGAGACACAGATACGCAGTATTTT.

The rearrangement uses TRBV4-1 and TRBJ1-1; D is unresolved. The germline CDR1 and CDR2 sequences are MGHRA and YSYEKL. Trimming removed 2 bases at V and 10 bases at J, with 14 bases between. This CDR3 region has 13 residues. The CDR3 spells CASSQLFSTRAFF. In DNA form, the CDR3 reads TGCGCCAGCAGCCAACTATTTAGCACTCGAGCTTTCTTT.

Written as DNA, the CDR3 is TGTGCCAGCAGCTTAAAACGAAGGACAGGCATCGCGGGCTACACCTTC. This codes for CASSLKRRTGIAGYTF. The rearrangement links TRBV7-9 to TRBJ1-2; TRBD1 aligns across 7 bases. Germline values: CDR1 SEHNR, CDR2 FQNEAQ (reference sequence). The V segment lost 2 bases and the J segment 8 bases; nucleotides outside the gene matches: 14. The CDR3 totals 16 residues.

Written as DNA, the CDR3 is TGTGCCAGTAGTATCTCCCCGTATCGGAACACCGGGGAGCTGTTTTTT. Translation: CASSISPYRNTGELFF. This rearrangement joins TRBV19 to TRBJ2-2, with D hard to call. Looked up from germline, CDR1 is LNHDA and CDR2 is SQIVND (reference sequence). Deletions cut 3 bases from V and 1 base from J, with 12 bases between. CDR3 length equals 16 residues.

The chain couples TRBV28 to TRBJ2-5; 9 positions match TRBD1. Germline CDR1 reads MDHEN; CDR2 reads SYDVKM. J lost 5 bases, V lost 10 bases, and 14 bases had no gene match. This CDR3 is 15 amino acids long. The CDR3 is CAIQRLGTGRETQYF. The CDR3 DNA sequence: TGTGCCATCCAACGGCTGGGGACAGGGCGGGAGACCCAGTACTTC.

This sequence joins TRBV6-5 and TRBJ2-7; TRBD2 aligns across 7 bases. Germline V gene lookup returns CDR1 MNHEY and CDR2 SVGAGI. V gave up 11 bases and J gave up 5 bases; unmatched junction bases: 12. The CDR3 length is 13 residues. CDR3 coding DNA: TGTGCCGCCCAGCGGGAAATTATTCACGAGCAGTACTTC. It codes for CAAQREIIHEQYF.

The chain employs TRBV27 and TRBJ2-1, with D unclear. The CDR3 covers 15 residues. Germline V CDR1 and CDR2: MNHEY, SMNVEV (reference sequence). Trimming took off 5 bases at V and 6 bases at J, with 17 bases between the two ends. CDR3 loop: CASSPSPRVINEQFF. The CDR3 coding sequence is TGTGCCAGCAGTCCCTCCCCTAGAGTTATCAATGAGCAGTTCTTC.

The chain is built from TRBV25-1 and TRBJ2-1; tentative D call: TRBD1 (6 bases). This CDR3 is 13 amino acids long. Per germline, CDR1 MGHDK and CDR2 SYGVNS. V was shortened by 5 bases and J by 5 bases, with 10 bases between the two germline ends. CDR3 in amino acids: CASSRGNHNEQFF. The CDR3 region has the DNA TGTGCCAGCAGTAGGGGGAATCACAATGAGCAGTTCTTC.

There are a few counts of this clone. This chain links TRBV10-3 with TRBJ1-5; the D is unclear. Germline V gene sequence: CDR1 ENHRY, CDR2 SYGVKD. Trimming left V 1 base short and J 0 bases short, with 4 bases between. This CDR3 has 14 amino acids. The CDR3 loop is CAISEFNSNQPQHF. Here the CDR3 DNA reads TGTGCCATCAGTGAGTTCAATAGCAATCAGCCCCAGCATTTT.

The DNA of the CDR3 is TGTGCCAGCGGGACACAGGGGGTCGGAAACACCATATATTTT. It is translated as CASGTQGVGNTIYF. The rearrangement uses TRBV5-4 and TRBJ1-3; TRBD1 aligns across 8 bases. CDR1 is SGHNT, CDR2 YYREEE, per germline (reference sequence). Unmatched junction bases numbered 7, after V lost 7 bases and J lost 4 bases. The CDR3 extends over 14 amino acids.

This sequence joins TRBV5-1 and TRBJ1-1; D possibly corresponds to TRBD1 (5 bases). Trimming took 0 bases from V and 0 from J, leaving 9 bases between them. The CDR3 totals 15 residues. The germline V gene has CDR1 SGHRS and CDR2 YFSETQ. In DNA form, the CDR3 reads TGCGCCAGCAGCTTGGTTTCAGGGATGAACACTGAAGCTTTCTTT. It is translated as CASSLVSGMNTEAFF.

The CDR3: CASSLGREGDTQYF. DNA for the CDR3: TGCGCCAGCAGCTTGGGTAGGGAGGGAGATACGCAGTATTTT. The V gene is TRBV5-1, the J gene TRBJ2-3; the match to TRBD2 covers 7 bases. In germline, CDR1 is SGHRS, CDR2 YFSETQ. Trimming took 0 bases from V and 5 from J; bases not matched to a gene: 3. CDR3 length equals 14 residues.

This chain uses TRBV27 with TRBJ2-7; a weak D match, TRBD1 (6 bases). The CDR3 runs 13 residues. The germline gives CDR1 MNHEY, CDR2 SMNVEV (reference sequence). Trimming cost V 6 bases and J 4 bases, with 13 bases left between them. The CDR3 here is CASRPGHLYEQYF. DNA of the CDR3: TGTGCCAGCAGGCCGGGACACCTATACGAGCAGTACTTC.

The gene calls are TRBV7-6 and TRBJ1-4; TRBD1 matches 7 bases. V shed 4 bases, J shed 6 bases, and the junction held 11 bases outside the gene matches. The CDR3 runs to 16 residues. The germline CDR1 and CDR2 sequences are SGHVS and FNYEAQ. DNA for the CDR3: TGTGCCAGCAGCTCGAAGCTAACAGGGGTCGATGAAAAACTGTTTTTT. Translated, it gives CASSSKLTGVDEKLFF. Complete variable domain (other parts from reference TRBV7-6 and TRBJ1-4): GAGVSQSPRYKVTKRGQDVALRCDPISGHVSLYWYRQALGQGPEFLTYFNYEAQQDKSGLPNDRFSAERPEGSISTLTIQRTEQRDSAMYRCASSSKLTGVDEKLFFGSGTQLSVL.

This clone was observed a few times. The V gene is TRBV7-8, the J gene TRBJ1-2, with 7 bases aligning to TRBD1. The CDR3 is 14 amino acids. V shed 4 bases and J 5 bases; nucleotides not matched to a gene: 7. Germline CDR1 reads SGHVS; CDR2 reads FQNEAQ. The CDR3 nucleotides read TGTGCCAGCAGCTCACAACAGGGGATGTATGGCTACACCTTC. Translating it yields CASSSQQGMYGYTF.

CDR3 sequence: CASSLAGQGALGYEQYF. The CDR3 nucleotides are TGTGCCAGCAGCTTAGCGGGACAGGGGGCATTGGGCTACGAGCAGTACTTC. V gene TRBV7-9 combines with J gene TRBJ2-7; 12 bases line up with TRBD1. With V trimmed by 0 bases and J by 3 bases, 6 bases remained unmatched. Germline values: CDR1 SEHNR, CDR2 FQNEAQ (reference sequence). This CDR3 contains 17 residues.

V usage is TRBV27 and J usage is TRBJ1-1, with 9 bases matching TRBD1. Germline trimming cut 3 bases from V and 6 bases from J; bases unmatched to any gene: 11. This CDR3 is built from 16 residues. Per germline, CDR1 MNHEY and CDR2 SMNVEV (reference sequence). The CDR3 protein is CASSFRRGQGGAEAFF. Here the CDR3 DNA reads TGTGCCAGCAGTTTCAGACGGGGACAGGGAGGCGCTGAAGCTTTCTTT.

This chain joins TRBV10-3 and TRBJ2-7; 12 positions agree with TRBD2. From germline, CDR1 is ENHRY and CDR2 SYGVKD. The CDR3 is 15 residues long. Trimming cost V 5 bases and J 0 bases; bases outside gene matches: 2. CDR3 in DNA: TGTGCCATCAGTAGGACTAGCGGGGACTCCTACGAGCAGTACTTC. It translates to CAISRTSGDSYEQYF.